Listed below are T cell receptor beta chains from one sample, sequenced in a study of T-cell reconstitution after alpha-beta-depleted transplantation in children. One entry per CDR3 protein, called by TCRdb with MiXCR from the PCR reads. In the table there are hundreds of thousands of distinct CDR3 sequences, approximately 20% of which are singletons. The input for sequencing was PBMCs from the stem cell graft donor, taken from the stem cell graft. The receptors here all came from a human donor who donated a stem cell graft to a child with acute lymphoblastic leukemia. Both conserved end residues are part of each CDR3. Each record gives: clone size, J gene, V gene, D gene, CDR3 DNA, CDR3 protein. The D gene is left open where the match is weak. Only some rows state a clone size, as once, few, many or a class for expanded clones.

-,TRBJ1-2,TRBV29-1,-,TGCAGCGTTGAAGAGGCTCTTAACTATGGCTACACCTTC,CSVEEALNYGYTF
few,TRBJ1-2,TRBV5-1,TRBD1,TGCGCCAGCAGCCCTTTGGTAGGGGGCGAGGGTGGCTACACCTTC,CASSPLVGGEGGYTF
-,TRBJ1-2,TRBV11-2,-,TGTGCCAGCAGCTTATCACGTAACAAAGTGGGTTTCTCTAACTATGGCTACACCTTC,CASSLSRNKVGFSNYGYTF
-,TRBJ2-7,TRBV9,TRBD1,TGTGCCAGCAGCGCCTTCACGGACAGGGAAAACGAGCAGTACTTC,CASSAFTDRENEQYF
few,TRBJ2-7,TRBV7-3,TRBD1,TGTGCCAGCAGCTTAACACAGGGGGACTCCTACGAGCAGTACTTC,CASSLTQGDSYEQYF
-,TRBJ2-1,TRBV20-1,-,TGCAGTGCTAGAGATGTGGGTGAGCAGTTCTTC,CSARDVGEQFF
few,TRBJ1-1,TRBV18,-,TGTGCCAGCTCACTGGAGGGACTCTGGAACACTGAAGCTTTCTTT,CASSLEGLWNTEAFF
many,TRBJ2-2,TRBV12-3/TRBV12-4,TRBD2,TGTGCCAGCAGGGCCGGGACTAGCGGGAGGGCCGGGGAGCTGTTTTTT,CASRAGTSGRAGELFF
few,TRBJ2-7,TRBV12-3/TRBV12-4,-,TGTGCCTGCAGCGGACAGCCCTACGAGCAGTACTTC,CACSGQPYEQYF
-,TRBJ2-7,TRBV27,TRBD2,TGTGCCAGCAGTTTAGCACCGGGACTAGCGGGCATATACGAGCAGTACTTC,CASSLAPGLAGIYEQYF
few,TRBJ2-5,TRBV19,-,TGTGCCAGTAGTATCGGGACAAGTTACCAAGAGACCCAGTACTTC,CASSIGTSYQETQYF
few,TRBJ1-5,TRBV12-3/TRBV12-4,-,TGTGCCAGCAGTCTAGCCAGGACCCATCAGCCCCAGCATTTT,CASSLARTHQPQHF
-,TRBJ2-7,TRBV20-1,-,TGCAGTGCTAGAGCCCTCGACCGACCGGGACAAAACTACGAGCAGTACTTC,CSARALDRPGQNYEQYF
few,TRBJ2-2,TRBV15,-,TGTGCCACCAGCAGAGGCGTCGGGGAGAACACCGGGGAGCTGTTTTTT,CATSRGVGENTGELFF
-,TRBJ2-3,TRBV29-1,-,TGCAGCGTGCCGGGAAAGGGCACAGATACGCAGTATTTT,CSVPGKGTDTQYF
-,TRBJ1-2,TRBV19,-,TGTGCCAGTAGCACCCCAAATGGCTACACCTTC,CASSTPNGYTF
few,TRBJ2-2,TRBV29-1,-,TGCAGCGTTGGGTCAGGAACCGGGGAGCTGTTTTTT,CSVGSGTGELFF
-,TRBJ2-7,TRBV9,TRBD2,TGTGCCAGCAGCGTGCGGGAGAGCTCCTACGAGCAGTACTTC,CASSVRESSYEQYF
-,TRBJ1-4,TRBV4-1,TRBD1,TGCGCCAGCAGCCAAAGAGACAGGGCATCTAATGAAAAACTGTTTTTT,CASSQRDRASNEKLFF
-,TRBJ1-1,TRBV19,-,TGTGCCAGTAACATAGGGGTTACTGAAGCTTTCTTT,CASNIGVTEAFF
few,TRBJ2-3,TRBV10-1,-,TGCGCCAGCAGTGAAGTGGGACCCCAGGGACCCCATACGCAGTATTTT,CASSEVGPQGPHTQYF
-,TRBJ2-5,TRBV12-3/TRBV12-4,TRBD2,TGTGCCAGCAGTCTGACCCTAGCGGGGCCATACCAAGAGACCCAGTACTTC,CASSLTLAGPYQETQYF
-,TRBJ2-1,TRBV10-3,TRBD2,TGTGCCATCAGTGATGCGGGAGGGACGAATGAGCAGTTCTTC,CAISDAGGTNEQFF
once,TRBJ2-7,TRBV13,TRBD2,TGTGCCAGCAGCTTCCCCAATCGGGAGGGGAATAACGAGCAGTACTTC,CASSFPNREGNNEQYF
few,TRBJ2-3,TRBV27,-,TGTGCCAGCAGTTTATCTCAGAGCGGTACGCAGTATTTT,CASSLSQSGTQYF
-,TRBJ1-5,TRBV7-9,-,TGTGCCAGCAGCAGGGGAGAGAGCAATCAGCCCCAGCATTTT,CASSRGESNQPQHF
-,TRBJ2-7,TRBV6-1,-,TGTGCCAGCAGTGAACGGAATAGCGGAACCTACGAGCAGTACTTC,CASSERNSGTYEQYF
-,TRBJ2-2,TRBV3-1,-,TGTGCCAGCAGCCAAGATAGACTAGAAGCTTACACCGGGGAGCTGTTTTTT,CASSQDRLEAYTGELFF
-,TRBJ1-1,TRBV7-9,TRBD1,TGTGCCAGCAGCTTTGTTGGGGACAGTGAAGCTTTCTTT,CASSFVGDSEAFF
-,TRBJ2-7,TRBV12-3/TRBV12-4,TRBD1,TGTGCCAGCGCTGCGCGACAGGGATTAGACGGCGAGCAGTACTTC,CASAARQGLDGEQYF
few,TRBJ1-1,TRBV27,-,TGTGCCAGCAGCCGCTCCCCTAACACTGAAGCTTTCTTT,CASSRSPNTEAFF
-,TRBJ1-2,TRBV5-5,TRBD1,TGTGCCAGCAGCTTCCCAGGGGGCTACTATGGCTACACCTTC,CASSFPGGYYGYTF
few,TRBJ2-1,TRBV20-1,-,TGCAGTGCTAGAGAAAATTCCAATGAGCAGTTCTTC,CSARENSNEQFF
many,TRBJ2-7,TRBV10-3,-,TGTGCCATCAGTGAGTGGATGGATAGCTCCTACGAGCAGTACTTC,CAISEWMDSSYEQYF